This T cell receptor beta chain emerged from a study of OX40 agonist ivuxolimab in advanced cancers. Study background: The patients' treatment was ivuxolimab, an agonistic anti-OX40 (CD134) antibody.

Produced via immunoSEQ multiplex PCR; TCRdb's table is partial and in-frame only. The table has 45,000 to 55,000 clones, 80% to 85% seen once. Germline V gene sequence: CDR1 MNHNS, CDR2 SASEGT. Trimming took 0 bases from V and 4 from J, leaving 13 bases between them. The CDR3 runs to 17 residues. The sample holds a few counts of this clone. This chain connects TRBV6-1 to TRBJ1-6; D gene uncertain. The TCR comes from an adult with an advanced solid tumor such as melanoma, head and neck, liver or kidney cancer. The sequences come from CD4+ or CD8+ T cells sorted from blood, collected in a trial of the OX40 agonist ivuxolimab. The CDR3 nucleotides are TGTGCCAGCAGTGAAGCGCTTCGGGCAGATTATAATTCACCCCTCCACTTT. Its translation is CASSEALRADYNSPLHF.